What follows are 2 T cell receptor beta chains derived from one specimen sequenced in a study of blood T cells in healthy people across ages. A second about 6 to 12 cycle PCR used barcoded and J-beta primers. TCRdb analysed the 5' RACE reads with MiXCR anew, one entry per CDR3 protein. The sample has approximately 730,000 distinct CDR3 sequences; roughly 41% are singletons. The sequenced sample consisted of blood. The origin of the receptors is a woman aged 60 to 75 in good health.

This clonotype was recorded many times. The chain uses TRBV12-3 or TRBV12-4 and TRBJ1-6; D may be TRBD1 (5 bases). V lost 3 bases to trimming and J lost 4 bases, with 16 bases between them. The CDR3 runs to 17 residues. The CDR3 loop is CASSFVGLGGYNSPLHF. CDR3 DNA sequence: TGTGCCAGCAGTTTTGTAGGTCTGGGGGGATATAATTCACCCCTCCACTTT.

The chain links TRBV18 to TRBJ2-1, with 8 bases that match TRBD2. V shed 1 base and J 3 bases; nucleotides not matched to a gene: 8. Germline V gene data show CDR1 as KGHSH and CDR2 as LQKENI. The CDR3 extends over 17 amino acids. The CDR3 loop reads CASSPLPTGGNYNEQFF. As DNA, the CDR3 is TGTGCCAGCTCACCACTCCCCACGGGGGGGAACTACAATGAGCAGTTCTTC.